These 8 T cell receptor beta chains were sequenced from one sample in a study of response to subunit inactivated influenza vaccine. MiXCR was run by TCRdb on the RT-PCR reads, yielding one entry per CDR3 protein. The top ten hold approximately 11% of the sample, which has around 600,000 distinct CDR3 sequences, about 10% seen once. The sample also formed part of further work on T cells expressing NK-cell markers. From that second work: TCR beta libraries carry UMIs added by 5'RACE template switching.

The sample in question was PBMCs from blood, obtained on the day of vaccination. The receptors originated from a man in his fifties who received an inactivated influenza vaccine.

This clonotype was counted at least ten times. The chain carries TRBV3-1 and TRBJ2-4; no firm D call. V was pared by 2 bases and J by 0 bases, with 14 bases between. Germline CDR1 and CDR2: LGHDT and YNNKEL (reference sequence). The CDR3 consists of 17 residues. DNA for the CDR3: TGTGCCAGCAGCCAATCACCCGTAAGGACAGCCAAAAACATTCAGTACTTC. This codes for CASSQSPVRTAKNIQYF.

The sample holds many counts of this clonotype. The chain employs TRBV5-1 and TRBJ2-7; D may be TRBD2 (5 bases). Trimming cost V 0 bases and J 0 bases, with 7 bases left between them. The CDR3 consists of 14 residues. CDR1 and CDR2 (germline): SGHRS, YFSETQ. The CDR3 here is CASSLERNSYEQYF. The CDR3 region has the DNA TGCGCCAGCAGCTTGGAGCGGAACTCCTACGAGCAGTACTTC.

This clonotype was picked up a small number of times. The rearrangement joins TRBV7-9 to TRBJ2-1; D may be TRBD2 (6 bases). Germline V gives CDR1 SEHNR, CDR2 FQNEAQ (reference sequence). The CDR3 is 13 residues long. V lost 5 bases to trimming and J lost 7 bases, with 12 bases between them. Here the CDR3 reads CASSDGTLNEQFF. As DNA, the CDR3 is TGTGCCAGCAGCGACGGGACTTTGAATGAGCAGTTCTTC.

A note on this clonotype: Lacking the conserved final phenylalanine or tryptophan, this CDR3 likely reflects a read error. The rearrangement joins TRBV10-3 to TRBJ2-1; 11 positions agree with TRBD2. Per germline, CDR1 ENHRY and CDR2 SYGVKD. The CDR3 totals 16 residues. The J segment lost 4 bases and the V segment lost 3 bases, leaving 5 bases of the junction unmatched. CDR3 loop: CAISEGGTSGYNEQFL. The CDR3 DNA follows: TGTGCCATCAGTGAAGGAGGGACTAGCGGTTACAATGAGCAGTTCCTC.

This clonotype was observed a few times. This chain uses TRBV20-1 with TRBJ2-1; TRBD2 matches 8 bases. This CDR3 contains 15 residues. The J segment lost 0 bases and the V segment lost 6 bases, leaving 7 bases of the junction unmatched. In germline, CDR1 is DFQATT, CDR2 SNEGSKA (reference sequence). The CDR3 DNA reads TGCAGTGCCACACAGAGCGGGAGCTCCTACAATGAGCAGTTCTTC. Encoded protein: CSATQSGSSYNEQFF.

In its sample, this clonotype was seen a few times. The rearrangement links TRBV9 to TRBJ2-1; possibly TRBD1 for D (5 bases). Per the germline V gene, CDR1 is SGDLS and CDR2 is YYNGEE. V dropped 4 bases and J dropped 6 bases, with 17 bases sitting between them. The CDR3 is made up of 15 amino acids. CDR3 bases: TGTGCCAGCAGCCAACCGGCATCGACAGTCAATGAGCAGTTCTTC. Its protein is CASSQPASTVNEQFF.

This clonotype came up a few times. The chain is built from TRBV5-1 and TRBJ2-5; D gene ambiguous. This CDR3 contains 13 residues. Germline lookup yields CDR1 SGHRS and CDR2 YFSETQ. The germline V and J ends were trimmed by 2 bases and 5 bases, with 10 bases remaining between them. CDR3 coding DNA: TGCGCCAGCAGCTTCGCTCTCCGGGAGACCCAGTACTTC. Residues: CASSFALRETQYF. Together with reference TRBV5-1 and TRBJ2-5, the CDR3 gives the full variable domain: KAGVTQTPRYLIKTRGQQVTLSCSPISGHRSVSWYQQTPGQGLQFLFEYFSETQRNKGNFPGRFSGRQFSNSRSEMNVSTLELGDSALYLCASSFALRETQYFGPGTRLLVL.

The chain joins TRBV5-1 to TRBJ2-1, with 11 bases that match TRBD2. CDR3 length equals 16 residues. In germline, CDR1 is SGHRS, CDR2 YFSETQ. Trimming at V came to 4 bases and at J to 8 bases, leaving 11 bases not matched to a gene. This CDR3 is CASSGGTSGLKDEQFF. The CDR3 coding sequence is TGCGCCAGCAGCGGGGGGACTAGCGGCCTAAAGGATGAGCAGTTCTTC.